The 21 T cell receptor beta chains presented below share a single source sample, sequenced in a study of blood T cell repertoires in COVID-19. Clones were read by immunoSEQ multiplex PCR, and TCRdb kept only the in-frame ones, dropping some. This table has about 220,000 clones, approximately 90% appearing once. What was sequenced was peripheral blood. These receptors were collected from a man aged 30-40 years who had recovered from COVID-19.

As DNA, the CDR3 is TGTGCCAGCCTGCCGCTCGGGGGAACCTACAATGAGCAGTTCTTC. As protein: CASLPLGGTYNEQFF. The V gene is TRBV6-5, the J gene TRBJ2-1; D may be TRBD2 (6 bases). V gave up 8 bases and J gave up 2 bases, with 16 bases separating them. CDR1 and CDR2 (germline): MNHEY, SVGAGI. The length of the CDR3 is 15 residues.

The chain couples TRBV6-6 to TRBJ2-5; 9 nucleotides agree with TRBD1. The CDR3 has 15 amino acids. Germline CDR1 and CDR2: MNHNY and SVGAGI (reference sequence). V was clipped by 6 bases and J by 8 bases; unmatched bases: 13. The CDR3 sequence is CASRPLLGTGLTQYF. The CDR3, as DNA: TGTGCCAGCAGACCACTTCTCGGGACAGGGTTAACCCAGTACTTC.

In its sample, this clone was seen a few times. V gene TRBV19 combines with J gene TRBJ1-5; maybe TRBD1 (6 bases). Deletions cut 3 bases from V and 6 bases from J, with 15 bases between. The germline V gene encodes CDR1 LNHDA and CDR2 SQIVND (reference sequence). There are 15 residues in the CDR3. CDR3 in DNA: TGTGCCAGTAGTATCGGCTCAACCAGGGGTCAGCCCCAGCATTTT. Translation gives CASSIGSTRGQPQHF. The complete variable domain, with remaining parts taken from reference TRBV19 and TRBJ1-5, reads DGGITQSPKYLFRKEGQNVTLSCEQNLNHDAMYWYRQDPGQGLRLIYYSQIVNDFQKGDIAEGYSVSREKKESFPLTVTSAQKNPTAFYLCASSIGSTRGQPQHFGDGTRLSIL.

The CDR3 region is CASSQPTGTHEQYF. The CDR3 DNA reads as TGTGCCAGCAGCCAACCGACAGGGACCCACGAGCAGTACTTC. The chain couples TRBV6-5 to TRBJ2-7; 7 bases align to TRBD1. This CDR3 spans 14 amino acids. Trimming removed 6 bases from V and 5 bases from J; junction bases left unmatched: 10. Germline loops: CDR1 MNHEY, CDR2 SVGAGI.

The V call is TRBV5-3, the J call TRBJ1-4; D might be TRBD1 (5 bases). TRBV5-3 is an open reading frame whose function is uncertain. The CDR3 extends over 17 amino acids. Deletions cut 3 bases from V and 0 bases from J, with 15 bases between. The CDR3, as DNA: TGTGCCAGAAGCTCCCAGGGCATAACTGCAACTAATGAAAAACTGTTTTTT. This sequence encodes CARSSQGITATNEKLFF.

The chain links TRBV12-1 to TRBJ2-2; TRBD1, the D gene given by the table, was not confirmed from the DNA. TRBV12-1 is termed a pseudogene. This CDR3 is 19 amino acids long. DNA for the CDR3: TGTGCCAGCAGCTCCAAGGGTACCCAGGGGGCCGGGAACACCGGGGAGCTGTTTTTT. It specifies CASSSKGTQGAGNTGELFF.

The CDR3 nucleotides read TGCGCCAGCAGCGAATCTACCGGGAGCTCTAATGAAAAACTGTTTTTT. Its protein is CASSESTGSSNEKLFF. The chain carries TRBV5-1 and TRBJ1-4; D remains unclear. The CDR3 runs 16 residues. Germline CDR1 and CDR2: SGHRS and YFSETQ. Trimming removed 4 bases from V and 3 bases from J, with 16 bases in between.

V is TRBV6-5 and J is TRBJ2-7, with TRBD1 matching 7 bases. Unmatched junction bases numbered 5, after V lost 6 bases and J lost 0 bases. The CDR3 is made up of 14 amino acids. The germline V gene encodes CDR1 MNHEY and CDR2 SVGAGI. The DNA for the CDR3 is TGTGCCAGCAGGAACCCAGGGGGCTCCTACGAGCAGTACTTC. Protein product: CASRNPGGSYEQYF.

The chain couples TRBV10-1 to TRBJ2-3, with 9 bases aligning to TRBD2. Trimming at V came to 3 bases and at J to 5 bases, leaving 6 bases not matched to a gene. This CDR3 comprises 15 residues. The germline CDR1 and CDR2 sequences are WNHNN and SYGVQD (reference sequence). CDR3 nucleotides: TGCGCCAGCAGTGACTCACGCGGGGGGGGAGATACGCAGTATTTT. This sequence encodes CASSDSRGGGDTQYF.

This clone was seen once. The V and J genes are TRBV7-2 and TRBJ1-4; 7 nucleotides line up with TRBD1. Germline-derived CDR1 and CDR2 are SGHTA and FQGNSA. V was clipped by 5 bases and J by 5 bases; unmatched bases: 14. The CDR3 sequence is 17 residues long. CDR3 sequence (DNA): TGTGCCAGCAGCCCCACCTTGGGGACAGCCTTAAATGAAAAACTGTTTTTT. It encodes CASSPTLGTALNEKLFF.

The chain couples TRBV18 to TRBJ2-3; TRBD2 is a possible D gene (6 bases). The CDR3 consists of 16 residues. Germline V CDR1 and CDR2: KGHSH, LQKENI. V was shortened by 6 bases and J by 0 bases, with 16 bases between the two germline ends. The chain's CDR3 is CASSSLGTASTDTQYF. CDR3 coding DNA: TGTGCCAGCTCTTCCCTCGGGACTGCTAGCACAGATACGCAGTATTTT.

The chain has TRBV3-1 (or the pseudogene TRBV3-2) and TRBJ1-5; perhaps TRBD1 as D (6 bases). The CDR3 runs to 16 residues. Trimming stripped 1 base from V and 1 base from J, with 11 bases between. Germline assignment: CDR1 LGHDT and CDR2 YNNKEL (reference sequence). This CDR3 reads CASSQGGGGSNQPQHF. The CDR3 bases are TGTGCCAGCAGCCAAGGGGGGGGCGGAAGCAATCAGCCCCAGCATTTT.

This chain joins TRBV19 and TRBJ2-7; D perhaps matches TRBD2 (5 bases). Germline V gene lookup returns CDR1 LNHDA and CDR2 SQIVND (reference sequence). Deletions cut 7 bases from V and 9 bases from J, with 16 bases between. CDR3 length: 12 amino acids. Here the CDR3 DNA reads TGTGCCAGTACGAGGGATGAACAGTCGCAGTACTTC. It translates to CASTRDEQSQYF.

This chain joins TRBV3-1 (or the pseudogene TRBV3-2) and TRBJ2-3; the D gene is possibly TRBD1 (6 bases). In germline, CDR1 is LGHDT, CDR2 YNNKEL (reference sequence). Trimming shortened V by 4 bases and J by 2 bases, and 16 bases separated the two germline ends. The CDR3 is made up of 16 amino acids. CDR3 sequence (DNA): TGTGCCAGCAGCCGGATAGGGACAAAATACACAGATACGCAGTATTTT. It specifies CASSRIGTKYTDTQYF.

The rearrangement joins TRBV2 to TRBJ1-1; D is unresolved. Trimming shortened V by 6 bases and J by 0 bases, and 8 bases separated the two germline ends. The CDR3 length is 13 residues. CDR1 and CDR2 from the germline V gene are SNHLY and FYNNEI. The CDR3 protein is CASREQMNTEAFF. In DNA, the CDR3 is TGTGCCAGCAGGGAACAGATGAACACTGAAGCTTTCTTT. Full variable domain (missing parts from reference TRBV2 and TRBJ1-1): EPEVTQTPSHQVTQMGQEVILRCVPISNHLYFYWYRQILGQKVEFLVSFYNNEISEKSEIFDDQFSVERPDGSNFTLKIRSTKLEDSAMYFCASREQMNTEAFFGQGTRLTVV.

The rearrangement links TRBV7-9 to TRBJ2-3; D is undetermined. The CDR3 has 16 residues. Germline V gene lookup returns CDR1 SEHNR and CDR2 FQNEAQ (reference sequence). Trimming took 4 bases from V and 5 from J, leaving 19 bases between them. CDR3 bases: TGTGCCAGCAGCTCTGTGGGCCCCGGTAGTGTAGATACGCAGTATTTT. It encodes CASSSVGPGSVDTQYF.

This chain uses TRBV19 with TRBJ2-5; 7 positions match TRBD2. This CDR3 region has 13 residues. CDR1 is LNHDA and CDR2 is SQIVND in the germline V gene (reference sequence). V lost 7 bases and J lost 3; bases outside the gene matches: 5. This chain's CDR3 is CASKSGEKETQYF. As DNA, the CDR3 is TGTGCCAGTAAGAGCGGGGAGAAAGAGACCCAGTACTTC.

The rearrangement joins TRBV10-1 to TRBJ1-1; TRBD1 matches 9 bases. The CDR3 has 18 amino acids. Unmatched junction bases numbered 14, after V lost 3 bases and J lost 3 bases. Germline V gene data show CDR1 as WNHNN and CDR2 as SYGVQD (reference sequence). Here the CDR3 DNA reads TGCGCCAGCAGTGACTTAAATGGGGACAGGGATGGCCACACTGAAGCTTTCTTT. It encodes CASSDLNGDRDGHTEAFF.

The V and J genes are TRBV2 and TRBJ2-1, with 8 bases that match TRBD2. From germline, CDR1 is SNHLY and CDR2 FYNNEI. V dropped 8 bases and J dropped 4; count of bases not matched to a gene: 7. The CDR3 is made up of 14 amino acids. CDR3 protein: CASLETSVYNEQFF. The CDR3 bases are TGTGCCAGCCTTGAGACTAGCGTATACAATGAGCAGTTCTTC.

The chain couples TRBV7-2 to TRBJ1-5; TRBD1 aligns across 9 bases. Germline CDR1 and CDR2: SGHTA and FQGNSA. This CDR3 is 18 amino acids long. Trimming cost V 5 bases and J 0 bases; bases outside gene matches: 11. The CDR3 here is CASSPLGTGPISNQPQHF. CDR3 DNA sequence: TGTGCCAGCAGCCCTCTTGGGACAGGGCCTATTAGCAATCAGCCCCAGCATTTT.

The chain is built from TRBV5-8 and TRBJ1-5; a possible D gene is TRBD1 (5 bases). The CDR3 spans 16 residues. CDR1 is SGHTS and CDR2 is YDEGEE in the germline V gene. The V end lost 0 bases, the J end lost 1 base, and 11 bases lay between the germline ends. The CDR3, as DNA: TGTGCCAGCAGCTTGGGCGGGGCTAAGAGCAATCAGCCCCAGCATTTT. This translates into CASSLGGAKSNQPQHF.